These 6 T cell receptor beta chains were all obtained from the same sample, sequenced in a study of control samples from healthy donors and cancer patients. The method was immunoSEQ multiplex PCR; TCRdb's version includes in-frame clones alone and lacks a portion of them. The table shows some 130,000 clones, with 90% occurring only once. The source material was blood. Every receptor here comes from a man aged 35 to 55 in good health.

The table lists this clone with a count of one. The chain uses TRBV6-5 and TRBJ1-3; D is unresolved. CDR3 length equals 13 residues. From germline, CDR1 is MNHEY and CDR2 SVGAGI. Trimming took off 5 bases at V and 2 bases at J, with 7 bases between the two ends. The CDR3: CASSLDPGNTIYF. As DNA, the CDR3 is TGTGCCAGCAGTCTAGACCCTGGAAACACCATATATTTT.

The chain uses TRBV27 and TRBJ1-3; D is unclear. Germline V CDR1 and CDR2: MNHEY, SMNVEV (reference sequence). The V gene lost 5 bases and the J gene lost 0 bases, with 14 bases spanning the gap. The CDR3 totals 16 residues. The CDR3 DNA is TGTGCCAGCAGTCCTCGGGCGCCTTACTCTGGAAACACCATATATTTT. Translated, it gives CASSPRAPYSGNTIYF.

V is TRBV5-1 and J is TRBJ1-1, with 7 nucleotides matching TRBD1. The CDR3 runs 18 residues. Looked up from germline, CDR1 is SGHRS and CDR2 is YFSETQ. J lost 4 bases, V lost 3 bases, and 18 bases had no gene match. CDR3 DNA: TGCGCCAGCAGCTCGTCAGGACAGGCCTATCGGGAAGGCACTGAAGCTTTCTTT. Amino acids: CASSSSGQAYREGTEAFF.

The chain has TRBV3-1 (or the pseudogene TRBV3-2) and TRBJ2-1, with unresolved D. The germline V gene has CDR1 LGHDT and CDR2 YNNKEL (reference sequence). The V and J ends lost 0 bases and 2 bases respectively, with 11 bases between them. This CDR3 spans 16 amino acids. CDR3 DNA: TGTGCCAGCAGCCAAGAAGGCCAGCCCCCCTACAATGAGCAGTTCTTC. Translated: CASSQEGQPPYNEQFF.

The chain recombines TRBV19 with TRBJ1-6, with unresolved D. The CDR3 sequence is 17 residues long. The germline V and J ends were trimmed by 4 bases and 7 bases, with 20 bases remaining between them. CDR1 LNHDA and CDR2 SQIVND come from the germline V gene (reference sequence). CDR3 loop: CASSRGLPPGGNSPLHF. In DNA form, the CDR3 reads TGTGCCAGTAGTAGAGGACTCCCACCGGGAGGGAATTCACCCCTCCACTTT.

The chain joins TRBV5-5 to TRBJ1-1, with 10 bases lining up with TRBD1. Unmatched junction bases numbered 4, after V lost 3 bases and J lost 5 bases. The CDR3 has 14 amino acids. Looked up from germline, CDR1 is SGHKS and CDR2 is YYEKEE (reference sequence). CDR3 sequence reads: CASSWGQGLTEAFF. The CDR3 DNA sequence: TGTGCCAGCAGCTGGGGACAGGGGTTGACTGAAGCTTTCTTT.